This TCR beta chain was identified during a study of blood T cell repertoires in COVID-19 (TCRdb year 2020). Broadly, across the study: Collaborator samples came from the United States, Italy and Spain and covered acute and convalescent phases of COVID-19. The material from the prospective study consisted of cDNA or gDNA derived from T cells, B-cell-depleted T cells, or PBMCs. The repertoires were released in a freely available public database meant as a resource for research on the immune response to SARS-CoV-2. Deeply sampled blood TCRbeta repertoires from subjects exposed to, actively infected with, or recovered from COVID-19 were included in the dataset. HLA class I and class II types, where available, came from metadata supplied by the sample provider rather than from assay-based typing. The samples were drawn from the first 160 participants of the ongoing ImmuneRACE study and from 950 to 1,500 subjects provided by 6 global collaborators. A de-identified subject ID, COVID-19 status, age in years and sex were almost always included in the sample metadata.

What the authors observed across the whole study: The quantity of clinical and demographic metadata differed by source and by participant and was supplied without curation.

Enrolling through a virtual design, the prospective study's participants ranged in age from roughly 18 to 89 years and lived across more than 20 United States geographic areas. To assign participants to cohorts, the prospective study relied on clinical history that participants themselves reported in a screening survey and a study questionnaire. Mobile phlebotomists in the prospective study collected whole blood, serum and a nasopharyngeal or oropharyngeal swab from every participant. Prospective study participants could optionally give additional blood draws and questionnaires over an approximately 2-month period. Prospective study blood samples were shipped either frozen or at room temperature before DNA extraction. With respect to this clone: No antigen is known for it. Base-call qualities are not available, and no considerably larger clone is one nucleotide away.

TCRbeta CDR3 regions were amplified from genomic DNA using the immunoSEQ Assay, a bias-controlled multiplex PCR. The authors' analysis ran thus. Nucleated cell counts per sample were estimated from amplification of reference gene primers within the assay. Sequence reads were collapsed and filtered to measure the absolute abundance of every unique TCRbeta CDR3 rearrangement. For each sample, productive Simpson clonality was calculated by taking the square root of Simpson's diversity index across productive rearrangements. The immuneACCESS repertoire file appears here via TCRdb, limited to in-frame rearrangements. These files lack a portion of the clones; in checked studies, under half of the deficit traces to unresolved V genes, and the cause of the others is not known. V and J calls and clone size are copied from that table; D and trimming were computed from the DNA. The sample profile shows 200,000 to 250,000 clones; more than 80% of them were found once. The ten largest clones represent over 3% of the sample.

Reading the germline V gene gives CDR1 SGHVS and CDR2 FNYEAQ. There are 13 amino acids in the CDR3, from cysteine to phenylalanine inclusive. CDR3 DNA is the only sequence kept; it has 39 bases, read in frame from the first base. Here V drops 5 bases and J drops 6 bases, and the junction holds 4 bases not matched to any gene. This TCR was recovered from a woman between 18 and 29 years old in a cohort exposed to, infected with or recovered from COVID-19 (not recorded which). The sequence joins TRBV7-6 to TRBJ2-1; TRBD1 matches 7 bases in the middle. The specimen sequenced was PBMCs or T cells enriched from blood (not recorded which). The bases are TGTGCCAGCAGCAGCGGACAGGTCAATGAGCAGTTCTTC. This gives the protein CASSSGQVNEQFF. Supplemented by the reference TRBV7-6 and TRBJ2-1 proteins around the CDR3, the complete variable domain is GAGVSQSPRYKVTKRGQDVALRCDPISGHVSLYWYRQALGQGPEFLTYFNYEAQQDKSGLPNDRFSAERPEGSISTLTIQRTEQRDSAMYRCASSSGQVNEQFFGPGTRLTVL.